One T cell receptor beta chain is described in this entry. This sample stems from a study of blood T cell repertoires in COVID-19. V was pared by 0 bases and J by 4 bases, with 9 bases of the junction left unmatched. CDR1 is SGHDT and CDR2 is YYEEEE in the germline V gene. The CDR3 covers 16 residues. Profiled with immunoSEQ multiplex PCR; TCRdb holds only in-frame clones, not every one. Here the sample spans fewer than 200,000 clones, roughly 80% being singletons. The clonotype comes from a man aged 50 to 59 who had recovered from COVID-19. What was sequenced was PBMCs or T cells enriched from blood (not recorded which). The chain is built from TRBV5-6 and TRBJ1-2; TRBD1 matches at 7 bases. CDR3 DNA: TGTGCCAGCAGCTTGGAGGGGGACAGTCCCCTCTATGGCTACACCTTC. Its translation is CASSLEGDSPLYGYTF.